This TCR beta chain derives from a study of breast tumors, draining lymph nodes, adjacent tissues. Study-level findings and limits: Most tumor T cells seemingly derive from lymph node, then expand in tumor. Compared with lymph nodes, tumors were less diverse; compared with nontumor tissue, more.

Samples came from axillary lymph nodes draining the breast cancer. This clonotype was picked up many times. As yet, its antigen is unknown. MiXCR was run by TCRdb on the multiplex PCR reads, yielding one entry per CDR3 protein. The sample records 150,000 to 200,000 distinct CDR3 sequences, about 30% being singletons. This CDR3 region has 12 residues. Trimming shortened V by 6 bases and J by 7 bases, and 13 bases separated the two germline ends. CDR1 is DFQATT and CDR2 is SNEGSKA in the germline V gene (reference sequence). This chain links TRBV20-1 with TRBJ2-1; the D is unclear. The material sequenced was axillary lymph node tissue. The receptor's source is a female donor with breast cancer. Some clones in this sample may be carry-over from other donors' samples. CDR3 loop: CSAPWVANEQFF. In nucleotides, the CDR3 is TGCAGTGCCCCATGGGTGGCAAATGAGCAGTTCTTC.